A single sample gave rise to the 20 T cell receptor beta chains below, sequenced in a study of blood T cell repertoires in COVID-19. Produced via immunoSEQ multiplex PCR; TCRdb's table is partial and in-frame only. The table lists around 300,000 clones, 70% to 90% of them singletons. The sample was PBMCs or T cells enriched from blood (not recorded which). These receptors originate from a woman in her twenties or thirties who had recovered from COVID-19.

V gene TRBV5-4 combines with J gene TRBJ2-1, with 15 bases fitting TRBD2. CDR3 length: 17 residues. The V segment lost 3 bases and the J segment 5 bases; nucleotides outside the gene matches: 6. The germline V gene has CDR1 SGHNT and CDR2 YYREEE (reference sequence). The CDR3 coding sequence is TGTGCCAGCAGCTCCGGACTAGCGGGGGGGCGCCACAATGAGCAGTTCTTC. As protein: CASSSGLAGGRHNEQFF.

This clone was picked up a small number of times. V is TRBV2 and J is TRBJ2-2; D ambiguous. The CDR3 runs to 14 residues. V lost 4 bases and J lost 4, with 10 bases in between. The V gene's germline CDR1 is SNHLY and CDR2 FYNNEI. The DNA of the CDR3 is TGTGCCAGCAGTGTACTTCTACCCACCGGGGAGCTGTTTTTT. It specifies CASSVLLPTGELFF. Variable domain in full (rest from reference TRBV2 and TRBJ2-2): EPEVTQTPSHQVTQMGQEVILRCVPISNHLYFYWYRQILGQKVEFLVSFYNNEISEKSEIFDDQFSVERPDGSNFTLKIRSTKLEDSAMYFCASSVLLPTGELFFGEGSRLTVL.

This chain joins TRBV5-4 and TRBJ2-1; no definite D call. Germline CDR1 SGHNT, CDR2 YYREEE (reference sequence). The CDR3 loop spans 14 amino acids. Trimming removed 0 bases from V and 7 bases from J, with 11 bases in between. The CDR3 coding sequence is TGTGCCAGCAGCTTGGCCGCGGCTTGGAATGAGCAGTTCTTC. Translated: CASSLAAAWNEQFF.

The genes are TRBV19 and TRBJ2-5; 8 nucleotides match TRBD2. V shed 5 bases, J shed 5 bases, and the junction held 7 bases outside the gene matches. CDR3 length: 14 amino acids. Germline V lookup: CDR1 LNHDA, CDR2 SQIVND (reference sequence). The CDR3 nucleotides read TGTGCCAGTAGTTTGGGACTAGAGACGGAGACCCAGTACTTC. This translates into CASSLGLETETQYF.

The chain has TRBV7-3 and TRBJ1-3; a possible D gene is TRBD1 (5 bases). Germline V gene data show CDR1 as SGHTA and CDR2 as FQGTGA. Deletions cut 3 bases from V and 4 bases from J, with 13 bases between. This CDR3 region has 15 residues. The CDR3 nucleotides read TGTGCCAGCAGCTTTGGCGGGGGATTCGGAAACACCATATATTTT. This gives the protein CASSFGGGFGNTIYF. The entire variable domain, with the rest obtained from reference TRBV7-3 and TRBJ1-3, is as follows: GAGVSQTPSNKVTEKGKYVELRCDPISGHTALYWYRQSLGQGPEFLIYFQGTGAADDSGLPNDRFFAVRPEGSVSTLKIQRTERGDSAVYLCASSFGGGFGNTIYFGEGSWLTVV.

The chain has TRBV19 and TRBJ2-5; 10 nucleotides align to TRBD2. Germline CDR1 is LNHDA and CDR2 is SQIVND (reference sequence). J gave up 4 bases and V 6 bases, and 14 bases lay outside the gene matches. The CDR3 consists of 17 residues. The CDR3 nucleotides read TGTGCCAGTAGACAGCGGGGGGGCCTGTTGTTTGGAGAGACCCAGTACTTC. Residues: CASRQRGGLLFGETQYF.

The chain uses TRBV7-9 and TRBJ2-4; 7 bases agree with TRBD1. The trim removed 7 bases at V and 7 bases at J, leaving 4 bases unmatched. This CDR3 has 12 residues. Germline CDR1 reads SEHNR; CDR2 reads FQNEAQ (reference sequence). The CDR3 DNA reads TGTGCCAGCACTACAGGGGCTAACATTCAGTACTTC. Residues: CASTTGANIQYF.

CDR3 bases: TGTGCCAGCAGCCGGAGAACGGGGGGCACTGAAGCTTTCTTT. It encodes CASSRRTGGTEAFF. The chain carries TRBV7-9 and TRBJ1-1; a possible D gene is TRBD1 (5 bases). Germline-derived CDR1 and CDR2 are SEHNR and FQNEAQ (reference sequence). The CDR3 sequence is 14 residues long. Trimming took 5 bases from V and 4 from J, leaving 14 bases between them.

The chain joins TRBV29-1 to TRBJ1-1, with D unclear. The CDR3 is 14 amino acids. Looked up from germline, CDR1 is SQVTM and CDR2 is ANQGSEA. The germline V and J ends were trimmed by 5 bases and 0 bases, with 13 bases remaining between them. The CDR3 DNA follows: TGCAGCGTTATCGAACAGATCATGAACACTGAAGCTTTCTTT. Its protein is CSVIEQIMNTEAFF.

The rearrangement links TRBV24-1 to TRBJ2-1; 8 bases map to TRBD2. The CDR3 has 14 amino acids. The germline V gene has CDR1 KGHDR and CDR2 SFDVKD. V shed 2 bases, J shed 6 bases, and the junction held 2 bases outside the gene matches. CDR3 sequence reads: CATSDSGTSNEQFF. In nucleotides, the CDR3 is TGTGCCACCAGTGATTCAGGGACTAGCAATGAGCAGTTCTTC.

This clone was recorded once. The rearrangement joins TRBV2 to TRBJ1-1; TRBD1 agrees at 7 bases. The CDR3 length is 15 residues. The junction had 12 bases not matched to a gene; V was cut back by 6 bases and J by 5 bases. The germline V gene encodes CDR1 SNHLY and CDR2 FYNNEI. The CDR3 DNA is TGTGCCAGCAGCGGACCCCGACAGGGCGGGACTGAAGCTTTCTTT. Translating gives CASSGPRQGGTEAFF.

The DNA of the CDR3 is TGTGCCAGCAGCTTATGGGGGGGCAACACTGAAGCTTTCTTT. This encodes CASSLWGGNTEAFF. The chain joins TRBV7-9 to TRBJ1-1; the D gene is possibly TRBD1 (6 bases). V shed 2 bases and J shed 2 bases, with 9 bases lying between them. The CDR3 totals 14 residues. Germline CDR1 is SEHNR and CDR2 is FQNEAQ (reference sequence). Looking up the rest from reference TRBV7-9 and TRBJ1-1 gives the full variable domain: DTGVSQNPRHKITKRGQNVTFRCDPISEHNRLYWYRQTLGQGPEFLTYFQNEAQLEKSRLLSDRFSAERPKGSFSTLEIQRTEQGDSAMYLCASSLWGGNTEAFFGQGTRLTVV.

The V gene is TRBV6-5, the J gene TRBJ1-1; no reliable D call. The CDR3 is 14 amino acids. Trimming took 6 bases from V and 1 from J, leaving 12 bases between them. From germline, CDR1 is MNHEY and CDR2 SVGAGI. The CDR3: CASRDGRGNTEAFF. Written as DNA, the CDR3 is TGTGCCAGCAGGGACGGACGGGGGAACACTGAAGCTTTCTTT.

This clone came up a few times. The genes are TRBV4-3 and TRBJ1-1, with 10 bases fitting TRBD1. CDR1 is LGHNA and CDR2 is YSLEER in the germline V gene. V was clipped by 0 bases and J by 1 base; unmatched bases: 5. The length of the CDR3 is 17 residues. CDR3 region: CASSQDGTGAKNTEAFF. DNA of the CDR3: TGCGCCAGCAGCCAAGATGGGACAGGGGCCAAGAACACTGAAGCTTTCTTT.

This chain joins TRBV6-1 and TRBJ2-7, with 8 bases lining up with TRBD1. J lost 6 bases, V lost 0 bases, and 7 bases had no gene match. The length of the CDR3 is 15 residues. Germline CDR1 is MNHNS and CDR2 is SASEGT. The CDR3 loop reads CASSEAPRGTGEQYF. In DNA form, the CDR3 reads TGTGCCAGCAGTGAAGCGCCCCGGGGGACAGGCGAGCAGTACTTC.

V gene TRBV6-5 combines with J gene TRBJ2-1; D gene uncertain. Trimming shortened V by 0 bases and J by 2 bases, and 11 bases separated the two germline ends. The CDR3 length is 16 residues. The germline V gene encodes CDR1 MNHEY and CDR2 SVGAGI. The CDR3 DNA is TGTGCCAGCAGTTACTCGTATGGGCAGACCTACAATGAGCAGTTCTTC. As protein: CASSYSYGQTYNEQFF.

The chain uses TRBV6-5 and TRBJ2-7; the D gene is possibly TRBD1 (5 bases). Germline values: CDR1 MNHEY, CDR2 SVGAGI. V dropped 5 bases and J dropped 2 bases, with 16 bases sitting between them. The CDR3 has 15 residues. The CDR3 loop reads CASSPSFRVTYEQYF. The CDR3 coding sequence is TGTGCCAGCAGTCCCTCATTCAGGGTAACCTACGAGCAGTACTTC.

Only a few counts were recorded for this clone. The chain has TRBV5-4 and TRBJ2-3, with D hard to call. From germline, CDR1 is SGHNT and CDR2 YYREEE (reference sequence). Trimming stripped 0 bases from V and 6 bases from J, with 11 bases between. The CDR3 consists of 14 residues. CDR3 sequence: CASSLDRGPDTQYF. In nucleotides, the CDR3 is TGTGCCAGCAGCTTGGACCGTGGGCCGGATACGCAGTATTTT.

The V gene is TRBV6-5, the J gene TRBJ2-2, with D possibly matching TRBD2 (6 bases). The V and J ends lost 7 bases and 6 bases respectively, with 12 bases between them. Germline V CDR1 and CDR2: MNHEY, SVGAGI. The CDR3 runs 13 residues. The CDR3 loop reads CASTPGGAGELFF. The CDR3 DNA follows: TGTGCCAGCACCCCCGGAGGGGCCGGGGAGCTGTTTTTT.

The gene calls are TRBV5-6 and TRBJ1-6; 8 nucleotides agree with TRBD1. This CDR3 has 15 residues. CDR1 and CDR2 (germline): SGHDT, YYEEEE. J was trimmed by 8 bases and V by 0 bases; bases with no gene match: 4. The CDR3 DNA is TGTGCCAGCAGCTTGGTTGGGACAGGTGATTCACCCCTCCACTTT. Translated, it gives CASSLVGTGDSPLHF. Full variable domain (outside the CDR3, taken from reference TRBV5-6 and TRBJ1-6): DAGVTQSPTHLIKTRGQQVTLRCSPKSGHDTVSWYQQALGQGPQFIFQYYEEEERQRGNFPDRFSGHQFPNYSSELNVNALLLGDSALYLCASSLVGTGDSPLHFGNGTRLTVT.